Each of the 11 T cell receptor beta chains below was sequenced from the same sample in a study of graft-versus-host responses after intestinal transplantation. Which antigens these TCRs recognize remains unknown. TCRdb keeps only in-frame clones here, not all; method: immunoSEQ multiplex PCR. Of 70,000 to 95,000 clones listed, 85% to 90% are singletons. The specimen comprised unstimulated CD4+ T cells sorted from spleen or lymph node cells, sampled before intestinal transplant. These receptors came from a human donor who received an intestinal transplant.

This chain links TRBV29-1 with TRBJ2-5, with D perhaps matching TRBD2 (6 bases). The CDR3 has 12 amino acids. V was cut by 7 bases and J by 2 bases, with 11 bases left in between. Germline V gene data show CDR1 as SQVTM and CDR2 as ANQGSEA. CDR3 sequence (DNA): TGCAGCGGCAGCGCGGGGCAAGAGACCCAGTACTTC. Its translation is CSGSAGQETQYF.

This chain uses TRBV7-2 with TRBJ1-1, with TRBD1 matching 7 bases. J was trimmed by 0 bases and V by 5 bases; bases with no gene match: 6. The germline V gene encodes CDR1 SGHTA and CDR2 FQGNSA. The CDR3 is 15 amino acids. As DNA, the CDR3 is TGTGCCAGCAGCCCCCACAGGGGAATGAACACTGAAGCTTTCTTT. Protein product: CASSPHRGMNTEAFF.

The rearrangement joins TRBV6-6 to TRBJ2-7; 7 positions match TRBD2. Germline CDR1 reads MNHNY; CDR2 reads SVGAGI (reference sequence). The V gene end was trimmed by 6 bases and the J gene end by 2 bases; junction bases not matched to a gene: 4. The CDR3 loop spans 13 amino acids. CDR3 DNA: TGTGCCAGCAGCCCGACTAGCCCCTACGAGCAGTACTTC. Protein: CASSPTSPYEQYF.

The chain joins TRBV6-8 to TRBJ2-5; the D gene is possibly TRBD2 (5 bases). This CDR3 is built from 16 residues. Germline V lookup: CDR1 MNHGY, CDR2 SAAAGT. V was clipped by 6 bases and J by 1 base, with 18 bases between them. CDR3 region: CASSRPAGGSQETQYF. CDR3 sequence (DNA): TGTGCCAGCAGCCGACCCGCGGGTGGTAGCCAAGAGACCCAGTACTTC.

The chain links TRBV5-1 to TRBJ2-3; TRBD2 is a possible D gene (5 bases). Trimming took 0 bases from V and 6 from J, leaving 17 bases between them. CDR3 size: 16 residues. In germline, CDR1 is SGHRS, CDR2 YFSETQ. CDR3 loop: CASSLARLAPVDTQYF. CDR3 DNA: TGCGCCAGCAGCTTGGCTCGCCTAGCCCCTGTGGATACGCAGTATTTT.

The sample holds a few counts of this clone. This sequence joins TRBV5-6 and TRBJ1-6, with D uncertain. The germline V and J ends were trimmed by 3 bases and 6 bases, with 16 bases remaining between them. The CDR3 totals 16 residues. Germline V gene lookup returns CDR1 SGHDT and CDR2 YYEEEE. The CDR3 loop is CASSSRPGIGNSPLHF. For the CDR3, the DNA is TGTGCCAGCAGCTCTCGCCCTGGTATCGGTAATTCACCCCTCCACTTT.

The rearrangement uses TRBV5-1 and TRBJ1-6; 7 positions match TRBD1. This CDR3 comprises 17 residues. Germline CDR1 and CDR2: SGHRS and YFSETQ. Trimming at V came to 5 bases and at J to 0 bases, leaving 8 bases not matched to a gene. CDR3 region: CASSRVGQSSYNSPLHF. Here the CDR3 DNA reads TGCGCCAGCAGTCGGGTGGGACAGAGCTCCTATAATTCACCCCTCCACTTT.

The rearrangement joins TRBV5-1 to TRBJ2-7; 9 bases line up with TRBD2. V dropped 2 bases and J dropped 7; count of bases not matched to a gene: 10. Per germline, CDR1 SGHRS and CDR2 YFSETQ. This CDR3 contains 15 residues. The CDR3 loop reads CASSFRLADPREQYF. CDR3 sequence (DNA): TGCGCCAGCAGCTTCAGACTAGCGGACCCCAGGGAGCAGTACTTC. The complete variable domain, with remaining parts taken from reference TRBV5-1 and TRBJ2-7, reads KAGVTQTPRYLIKTRGQQVTLSCSPISGHRSVSWYQQTPGQGLQFLFEYFSETQRNKGNFPGRFSGRQFSNSRSEMNVSTLELGDSALYLCASSFRLADPREQYFGPGTRLTVT.

The gene calls are TRBV5-4 and TRBJ2-7; 7 nucleotides match TRBD2. V shed 2 bases and J 3 bases; nucleotides not matched to a gene: 5. CDR3 length: 14 amino acids. CDR1 is SGHNT, CDR2 YYREEE, per germline (reference sequence). The CDR3 bases are TGTGCCAGCAGCTTAGACCGGGGGGTCTACGAGCAGTACTTC. Translation: CASSLDRGVYEQYF. The full variable domain, rest sourced from reference TRBV5-4 and TRBJ2-7, is ETGVTQSPTHLIKTRGQQVTLRCSSQSGHNTVSWYQQALGQGPQFIFQYYREEENGRGNFPPRFSGLQFPNYSSELNVNALELDDSALYLCASSLDRGVYEQYFGPGTRLTVT.

The rearrangement joins TRBV7-9 to TRBJ1-5; no clear D gene. Germline CDR1 and CDR2: SEHNR and FQNEAQ (reference sequence). The CDR3 has 15 amino acids. Trimming cost V 4 bases and J 12 bases, with 22 bases left between them. The CDR3 DNA reads as TGTGCCAGCAGCTCCCTCTCATCCGATCCCCAACTCCAGCATTTT. It is translated as CASSSLSSDPQLQHF.

The DNA for the CDR3 is TGCGCCAGCTCTTTGGGGGGGTATGGCTACACCTTC. This encodes CASSLGGYGYTF. The rearrangement joins TRBV5-1 to TRBJ1-2; maybe TRBD1 (5 bases). Trimming removed 7 bases from V and 5 bases from J, with 12 bases in between. Germline V CDR1 and CDR2: SGHRS, YFSETQ. The CDR3 spans 12 residues. The complete variable domain, with remaining parts taken from reference TRBV5-1 and TRBJ1-2, reads KAGVTQTPRYLIKTRGQQVTLSCSPISGHRSVSWYQQTPGQGLQFLFEYFSETQRNKGNFPGRFSGRQFSNSRSEMNVSTLELGDSALYLCASSLGGYGYTFGSGTRLTVV.